This T cell receptor (beta chain) was sequenced during a study of T cell responses to AZD1222 COVID-19 vaccine. Remarks on this clone: The antigen is unknown.

Germline-derived CDR1 and CDR2 are LNHDA and SQIVND (reference sequence). The CDR3 is 15 amino acids. Trimming shortened V by 5 bases and J by 4 bases, and 18 bases separated the two germline ends. Overall study findings and caveats: Compared with day 0, the breadth and depth of the Spike-specific TCR repertoire rose significantly after two doses of AZD1222.

Sequencing used immunoSEQ multiplex PCR; TCRdb keeps in-frame clones, though not all of them. This sample has tens of thousands of clones; roughly 89% occur once, and the top ten carry about 2.6%. The TCR sequence derives from an adult in good health. This chain links TRBV19 with TRBJ2-7; tentatively, D is TRBD1 or TRBD2 (5 bases each). The sample consisted of peripheral blood, taken on day 0 of MenACWY control vaccination. CDR3 DNA: TGTGCCAGTAGTGTGAGTTCAGGGAGATTTTACGAGCAGTACTTC. Protein sequence: CASSVSSGRFYEQYF.